Listed below are T cell receptor beta chains from one sample, sequenced in a study of preoperative IRX-2 immunotherapy in early breast cancer. Clones were sequenced by immunoSEQ multiplex PCR, and TCRdb holds only the in-frame ones, with some missing. In the table there are about 23,000 clones, 95% of which are singletons. The sequencing here drew on tumor tissue, taken after IRX-2 immunotherapy. These TCRs come from a human donor with breast cancer. The CDR3 runs from the conserved cysteine through the conserved F or W. Fields, in order: D gene, J gene, CDR3 length, clone size, V gene, CDR3 protein, CDR3 DNA. The D gene is left open where the match is weak. Clone size is shown for a subset of rows, as once, few, many or a class of expanded clone.

D: TRBD1
J: TRBJ1-2
length: 13
size: -
V: TRBV2
CDR3: CARGRGTGVGYTF
DNA: TGTGCCAGAGGGCGGGGGACAGGGGTTGGCTACACCTTC

D: -
J: TRBJ1-6
length: 17
size: -
V: TRBV13
CDR3: CATVRGGKALYNSPLHF
DNA: TGTGCCACCGTTAGGGGGGGGAAAGCCCTTTATAATTCACCCCTCCACTTT

D: -
J: TRBJ2-1
length: 14
size: -
V: TRBV29-1
CDR3: CSVEDPWSNSEQFF
DNA: TGCAGCGTTGAAGATCCTTGGAGCAACAGTGAGCAGTTCTTC

D: TRBD1
J: TRBJ2-1
length: 15
size: -
V: TRBV7-7
CDR3: CASSYGQGSYNEQFF
DNA: TGTGCTAGCAGCTACGGACAGGGCTCCTACAATGAGCAGTTCTTC

D: -
J: TRBJ1-2
length: 16
size: -
V: TRBV6-5
CDR3: CASSYSVGEGGYGYTF
DNA: TGTGCCAGCAGTTACTCAGTTGGGGAGGGGGGCTATGGCTACACCTTC

D: -
J: TRBJ2-2
length: 11
size: -
V: TRBV4-1
CDR3: CASSQDGELFF
DNA: TGCGCCAGCAGCCAGGACGGGGAGCTGTTTTTT

D: TRBD1
J: TRBJ2-1
length: 15
size: once
V: TRBV5-6
CDR3: CASSPGQGTYNEQFF
DNA: TGTGCCAGCAGCCCAGGACAGGGGACGTACAATGAGCAGTTCTTC

D: -
J: TRBJ2-3
length: 14
size: -
V: TRBV2
CDR3: CASRPRDSTDTQYF
DNA: TGTGCCAGCAGGCCCCGAGATAGCACAGATACGCAGTATTTT

D: -
J: TRBJ1-4
length: 14
size: -
V: TRBV7-2
CDR3: CASSLGGLGEKLFF
DNA: TGTGCCAGCAGCTTAGGGGGATTAGGTGAAAAACTGTTTTTT

D: -
J: TRBJ1-1
length: 14
size: few
V: TRBV2
CDR3: CASSYQAQDTEAFF
DNA: TGTGCCAGCAGTTACCAGGCTCAGGACACTGAAGCTTTCTTT

D: -
J: TRBJ1-1
length: 13
size: -
V: TRBV10-2
CDR3: CASGEWGSTEAFF
DNA: TGCGCCAGCGGCGAGTGGGGGAGCACTGAAGCTTTCTTT

D: -
J: TRBJ2-1
length: 14
size: -
V: TRBV12-1
CDR3: CASSPGLESNEQFF
DNA: TGTGCCAGCAGCCCGGGACTAGAATCCAATGAGCAGTTCTTC

D: -
J: TRBJ2-3
length: 17
size: -
V: TRBV7-9
CDR3: CASSLDLTTPRADTQYF
DNA: TGTGCCAGCAGCTTAGACCTCACAACGCCTAGGGCAGATACGCAGTATTTT

D: -
J: TRBJ2-3
length: 15
size: -
V: TRBV5-8
CDR3: CASSLGGIDADTQYF
DNA: TGTGCCAGCAGCTTGGGAGGGATCGACGCAGATACGCAGTATTTT

D: -
J: TRBJ2-3
length: 15
size: -
V: TRBV7-2
CDR3: CASSLAWASRDTQYF
DNA: TGTGCCAGCAGCTTAGCATGGGCCAGTCGGGATACGCAGTATTTT

D: TRBD2
J: TRBJ2-1
length: 13
size: -
V: TRBV12-5
CDR3: CASGSGSDGEQFF
DNA: TGTGCTAGTGGTAGCGGGAGCGATGGCGAGCAGTTCTTC

D: TRBD2
J: TRBJ2-1
length: 17
size: -
V: TRBV11-1
CDR3: CASSGQRGAGGYNEQFF
DNA: TGTGCCAGCAGCGGACAGCGGGGGGCCGGGGGCTACAATGAGCAGTTCTTC

D: -
J: TRBJ1-3
length: 12
size: -
V: TRBV6-6
CDR3: CASKDSGNTIYF
DNA: TGTGCCAGCAAGGACTCTGGAAACACCATATATTTT

D: -
J: TRBJ2-3
length: 14
size: -
V: TRBV6-1
CDR3: CASTTVLLADTQYF
DNA: TGTGCCAGCACCACGGTTCTATTGGCAGATACGCAGTATTTT

D: -
J: TRBJ2-7
length: 14
size: -
V: TRBV29-1
CDR3: CSVTGTRSSYEQYF
DNA: TGCAGCGTGACCGGGACAAGGAGCTCCTACGAGCAGTACTTC

D: TRBD2
J: TRBJ2-1
length: 16
size: -
V: TRBV6-6
CDR3: CASSYDAGGMYNEQFF
DNA: TGTGCCAGCAGTTACGACGCGGGAGGTATGTACAATGAGCAGTTCTTC

D: TRBD2
J: TRBJ2-7
length: 17
size: -
V: TRBV7-6
CDR3: CASSLGRTSGRIHEQYF
DNA: TGTGCCAGCAGCTTAGGACGGACTAGCGGGAGGATCCACGAGCAGTACTTC

D: TRBD2
J: TRBJ2-1
length: 17
size: -
V: TRBV18
CDR3: CASSPPGLAGGPSEQFF
DNA: TGTGCCAGCTCACCACCGGGACTAGCGGGAGGGCCAAGTGAGCAGTTCTTC

D: -
J: TRBJ2-5
length: 12
size: -
V: TRBV7-6
CDR3: CASSLTQETQYF
DNA: TGTGCCAGCAGCTTAACACAAGAGACCCAGTACTTC

D: TRBD1
J: TRBJ2-6
length: 14
size: -
V: TRBV19
CDR3: CASLDRAGANVLTF
DNA: TGTGCCAGCCTGGACAGGGCTGGGGCCAACGTCCTGACTTTC

D: -
J: TRBJ1-4
length: 15
size: -
V: TRBV5-5
CDR3: CASSLVPGGNEKLFF
DNA: TGTGCCAGCAGCTTGGTTCCCGGGGGTAATGAAAAACTGTTTTTT

D: TRBD1
J: TRBJ2-2
length: 15
size: few
V: TRBV2
CDR3: CASSPDRGDTGELFF
DNA: TGTGCCAGCAGTCCGGACAGGGGGGACACCGGGGAGCTGTTTTTT

D: TRBD2
J: TRBJ2-7
length: 14
size: -
V: TRBV29-1
CDR3: CSVEGGGGAYEQYF
DNA: TGCAGCGTTGAAGGCGGGGGGGGAGCCTACGAGCAGTACTTC

D: TRBD1
J: TRBJ1-5
length: 16
size: -
V: TRBV27
CDR3: CASSPLGQGMGQPQHF
DNA: TGTGCCAGCAGCCCCTTGGGACAGGGGATGGGTCAGCCCCAGCATTTT

D: -
J: TRBJ1-2
length: 13
size: -
V: TRBV5-1
CDR3: CASSLDGLYGYTF
DNA: TGCGCCAGCAGCTTGGATGGGCTTTATGGCTACACCTTC

D: -
J: TRBJ2-1
length: 14
size: -
V: TRBV19
CDR3: CASSSGALYNEQFF
DNA: TGTGCCAGTAGTTCCGGGGCCCTATACAATGAGCAGTTCTTC

D: -
J: TRBJ1-5
length: 13
size: -
V: TRBV6-5
CDR3: CASSPNSNQPQHF
DNA: TGTGCCAGCAGTCCGAATAGCAATCAGCCCCAGCATTTT

D: -
J: TRBJ1-3
length: 13
size: -
V: TRBV4-1
CDR3: CASRHSRGNTIYF
DNA: TGCGCCAGCAGACATTCCCGTGGAAACACCATATATTTT

D: -
J: TRBJ2-2
length: 15
size: few
V: TRBV10-1
CDR3: CASSEGVSDTGELFF
DNA: TGCGCCAGCAGTGAAGGGGTTAGCGACACCGGGGAGCTGTTTTTT

D: -
J: TRBJ1-1
length: 14
size: -
V: TRBV7-2
CDR3: CASSFIGRNTEAFF
DNA: TGTGCCAGCAGCTTTATAGGCCGGAACACTGAAGCTTTCTTT

D: TRBD1
J: TRBJ1-2
length: 15
size: -
V: TRBV5-1
CDR3: CASSLGTGGNYGYTF
DNA: TGCGCCAGCAGCTTGGGTACAGGGGGGAACTATGGCTACACCTTC

D: TRBD2
J: TRBJ2-1
length: 15
size: -
V: TRBV5-4
CDR3: CASSLSGTTHNEQFF
DNA: TGTGCCAGCAGCTTGTCCGGGACTACCCACAATGAGCAGTTCTTC

D: -
J: TRBJ2-5
length: 12
size: -
V: TRBV7-9
CDR3: CASSLVQETQYF
DNA: TGTGCCAGCAGCTTAGTGCAAGAGACCCAGTACTTC

D: -
J: TRBJ2-5
length: 15
size: once
V: TRBV30
CDR3: CAWNEGKGSRETQYF
DNA: TGTGCCTGGAATGAGGGTAAGGGGTCTCGGGAGACCCAGTACTTC

D: -
J: TRBJ2-4
length: 15
size: -
V: TRBV5-1
CDR3: CASSFRDPYRDIQYF
DNA: TGCGCCAGCAGCTTTCGGGACCCCTATCGAGACATTCAGTACTTC

D: -
J: TRBJ1-1
length: 13
size: -
V: TRBV19
CDR3: CASTLAVNTEAFF
DNA: TGTGCCAGTACCCTAGCCGTGAACACTGAAGCTTTCTTT

D: TRBD2
J: TRBJ2-5
length: 15
size: -
V: TRBV9
CDR3: CASSVGTSDQETQYF
DNA: TGTGCCAGCAGCGTCGGGACTAGCGATCAAGAGACCCAGTACTTC

D: TRBD1
J: TRBJ2-1
length: 13
size: -
V: TRBV5-1
CDR3: CASGQGVYNEQFF
DNA: TGCGCCAGCGGACAGGGCGTATACAATGAGCAGTTCTTC